This TCR beta chain derives from a study of technical replicates of blood from a handful of donors (dated by TCRdb to between 2016 and 2019). Turning to this clone: What this receptor recognizes is not known. Base qualities are not recorded, but no much larger clone differs from it by a single base.

The method behind the library was the immunoSEQ multiplex PCR assay. TCRdb took over this immuneACCESS table, retaining in-frame rearrangements with V and J assigned. Such tables are incomplete; in checked studies, under half of the missing clones stem from an unresolved V gene, and the remainder is unexplained. The sample table records under 90,000 clones; 96% of these occur just once. The top ten constitute 0.2% of the sample. The germline V gene supplies CDR1 LGHNT and CDR2 FRNRAP. V was cut back by 2 bases and J by 1 base, leaving a gap of 5 bases between them. The CDR3, cysteine through phenylalanine, is 13 amino acids long. CDR3 DNA only is kept here, 39 bases in frame from base 1.

Sequenced input: T cells isolated from PBMCs. This clonotype was sampled from a human donor in good health. The sequence links TRBV12-5 to TRBJ1-2; too little of a D gene remains to name it. DNA sequence: TGTGCTAGTGGTTTGTCGGTTAACTATGGCTACACCTTC. Translated, this is CASGLSVNYGYTF.